This T cell receptor beta chain is drawn from a study of early T cells in non-severe SARS-CoV-2 infection. Findings and caveats of the study: Private and CD4 specificities were missed by VDJdb matching, skewed to anti-spike CD8.

TCRdb re-analysed the 5' RACE reads in MiXCR, keeping a single row per CDR3 protein. Altogether about 83,000 distinct CDR3 sequences are present, about 10% being singletons, with the ten largest covering around 8%. Germline V lookup: CDR1 MDHEN, CDR2 SYDVKM. The CDR3 is 14 residues long. The ends were cut back, 6 bases at V and 1 base at J, with 9 bases in the middle. This clonotype appeared a few times. The antigen remains undetermined. The origin of this receptor is an adult who was a healthcare worker with PCR-confirmed SARS-CoV-2 infection or an uninfected control (not recorded which). The genes are TRBV28 and TRBJ2-2, with D maybe TRBD1 (5 bases). Sequencing used whole blood, obtained at baseline. In nucleotides, the CDR3 is TGTGCCAGCAGCGGCACAGGGAACACCGGGGAGCTGTTTTTT. It is translated as CASSGTGNTGELFF.